The 27 T cell receptor beta chains given below trace back to one sample, sequenced in a study of tumor-infiltrating lymphocytes in primary liver carcinoma. Co-extracted RNA and DNA came from about 20-30 mg of unsorted bulk tissue. A primer in the constant region served to generate TCR beta cDNA from 500 ng of total RNA. Amplification in three nested multiplex PCR rounds with slightly modified ARM-PCR gave rise to TCR beta libraries. Two initial PCR rounds of about 11 cycles each paired TRBV1-TRBV30 forward primers with a C-beta reverse primer. From the multiplex PCR reads, TCRdb called clonotypes with MiXCR, one entry per CDR3 protein. Of fewer than 75,000 distinct CDR3 sequences listed, 71% were seen once; the top ten hold 57%. The sample comprised liver tumor tissue from sampling region 2. Stated subset: tumor region T2, inferior pole. Receptors originate from a man between 40 and 49 years old with primary liver carcinoma and hepatitis B virus infection.

The chain has TRBV5-5 and TRBJ2-3; 12 nucleotides line up with TRBD2. After removal of 2 bases from V and 8 bases from J, the junction contained 12 bases not matched to a gene. Germline-derived CDR1 and CDR2 are SGHKS and YYEKEE (reference sequence). This CDR3 has 17 amino acids. The CDR3 loop reads CASSLNGLAGLAATQYF. The CDR3 nucleotides are TGTGCCAGCAGCTTAAATGGACTAGCGGGATTGGCAGCTACGCAGTATTTT.

This clonotype is labeled as medium-sized. V is TRBV11-2 and J is TRBJ1-2; D is ambiguous. CDR1 and CDR2 from the germline V gene are SGHAT and FQNNGV. The CDR3 has 13 residues. Trimming took 2 bases from V and 0 from J, leaving 4 bases between them. The CDR3 sequence is CASSLTANYGYTF. The CDR3 region has the DNA TGTGCCAGCAGCTTAACGGCTAACTATGGCTACACCTTC.

Comments on this clonotype: A read error may account for a junction end that differs from germline. The rearrangement joins TRBV10-3 to TRBJ1-5; unclear D gene. CDR1 is ENHRY, CDR2 SYGVKD, per germline. The CDR3 covers 14 residues. CDR3 nucleotides: TGTGCCATCAGTGTGCATGAGGGCGATCAACCCCAGCATTTT. It codes for CAISVHEGDQPQHF.

On this clonotype itself: One end of the junction fails to match germline, which may point to a read error. The rearrangement links TRBV5-5 to TRBJ2-7; no clear D. Germline values: CDR1 SGHKS, CDR2 YYEKEE (reference sequence). This CDR3 has 17 amino acids. The CDR3 sequence is CASSLEQHPTRPFEQYF. In DNA, the CDR3 is TGTGCCAGTAGCTTGGAGCAACACCCGACTCGGCCCTTCGAGCAGTACTTC.

Concerning this clonotype: A much bigger clone sits one base away, suggesting this may be a read error. The V call is TRBV5-1, the J call TRBJ1-2, with D possibly TRBD1 on 5 matching bases. CDR3 length equals 14 residues. V lost 0 bases and J lost 7, with 13 bases in between. Germline loops: CDR1 SGHRS, CDR2 YFSETQ. The CDR3 spells CASSLVPSGSGYTF. CDR3 DNA sequence: TGCGCCAGCAGCTTGGTTCCCTCAGGGTCTGGCTACACCTTC.

This clonotype was counted between two and nine times. One junction end does not reproduce the germline sequence, and a read error may be involved. V usage is TRBV29-1 and J usage is TRBJ2-6; D could derive from TRBD1 or TRBD2 (5 bases each). CDR1 SQVTM and CDR2 ANQGSEA come from the germline V gene. This CDR3 has 15 residues. Here the CDR3 DNA reads TGCAGCGTTTGGGACGGGGTGGTTGGGGCCAACATCCTGACTTTC. Protein sequence: CSVWDGVVGANILTF.

A note on this clonotype: The junction shows a germline mismatch at one end, possibly a read error. The chain has TRBV19 and TRBJ2-5, with D perhaps TRBD1 (5 bases). Germline loops: CDR1 LNHDA, CDR2 SQIVND (reference sequence). The CDR3 is made up of 14 amino acids. In DNA, the CDR3 is TGTGCCAATAGTATCCAGGGATTCCAAGAGACCCAGTACTTC. Amino acids: CANSIQGFQETQYF.

Comment on this clonotype: Since no conserved phenylalanine or tryptophan closes the CDR3, a read error is the likely cause. This chain links TRBV10-3 with TRBJ2-5, with D maybe TRBD2 (5 bases). Looked up from germline, CDR1 is ENHRY and CDR2 is SYGVKD. The CDR3 is made up of 14 amino acids. Trimming removed 6 bases at V and 1 base at J, with 12 bases between. DNA of the CDR3: TGTGCCATCAGCCCCGACGGGGTCCAAGAGACCCAGTACCTC. Amino acids: CAISPDGVQETQYL.

Only a few counts were recorded for this clonotype. One end of the junction is discordant with germline, which a read error may explain. The chain recombines TRBV14 with TRBJ2-1; 8 bases agree with TRBD2. Per germline, CDR1 SGHDN and CDR2 FVKESK. This CDR3 is 16 amino acids long. The CDR3 reads CVSSAVAGWVNNGQFF. DNA for the CDR3: TGTGTCAGCAGTGCCGTAGCGGGATGGGTAAACAATGGGCAGTTCTTC.

Notes on this clonotype: At one end the junction does not follow the germline gene, possibly because of a read error. V gene TRBV11-2 combines with J gene TRBJ2-1; maybe TRBD1 (6 bases). This CDR3 is 14 amino acids long. The V gene's germline CDR1 is SGHAT and CDR2 FQNNGV. The CDR3 sequence is CASSLKRGYNERFF. As DNA, the CDR3 is TGTGCCAGTAGCCTCAAGAGGGGGTACAATGAGCGGTTCTTC.

On this clonotype itself: A much larger clone is a single base away; this may be a read error. V is TRBV5-1 and J is TRBJ2-5; TRBD2 matches at 8 bases. The CDR3 extends over 14 amino acids. V lost 4 bases and J lost 5; bases outside the gene matches: 7. Germline-derived CDR1 and CDR2 are SGHRS and YFSETQ. The DNA for the CDR3 is TGCGCCAGCAGCCCGGGACTAGGTGCGGAGACCCAGTACTTC. This sequence encodes CASSPGLGAETQYF.

This clonotype was observed a few times. The chain combines TRBV6-1 with TRBJ1-5, with D unclear. Germline V gives CDR1 MNHNS, CDR2 SASEGT. Trimming took 7 bases from V and 5 from J, leaving 12 bases between them. CDR3 length: 13 amino acids. CDR3 loop: CASIEAHHQPQHF. CDR3 nucleotide sequence: TGTGCCAGCATTGAGGCCCATCATCAGCCCCAGCATTTT.

To note about this clonotype: The conserved final phenylalanine or tryptophan is absent from the CDR3, which likely points to a read error. The V and J genes are TRBV29-1 and TRBJ2-2; no reliable D call. In germline, CDR1 is SQVTM, CDR2 ANQGSEA. The CDR3 spans 14 residues. DNA for the CDR3: TGCCGCGTTTCCGGGCCGGGGAACACCGGGGAGCTGTTTCTT. Its protein is CRVSGPGNTGELFL.

V usage is TRBV29-1 and J usage is TRBJ2-1; 7 bases map to TRBD2. The CDR3 runs 15 residues. Germline V CDR1 and CDR2: SQVTM, ANQGSEA. The V and J ends lost 4 bases and 4 bases, in that order; junction bases with no gene match: 10. CDR3: CSVGGSSGTYNEQFF. The CDR3 nucleotides are TGCAGCGTTGGGGGGTCTAGCGGAACGTACAATGAGCAGTTCTTC.

Concerning this clonotype: A much larger clonotype is one base distant, so this may be a read error. V and J are TRBV28 and TRBJ1-1; D is unclear. Trimming shortened V by 4 bases and J by 4 bases, and 13 bases separated the two germline ends. The CDR3 contains 14 residues. The germline V gene encodes CDR1 MDHEN and CDR2 SYDVKM. The CDR3 DNA is TGTGCCAGCAGTTCAGCGGGGTTGAGCACTGAAGCTTTCTTT. Translated: CASSSAGLSTEAFF.

On this clonotype itself: At one end the junction does not follow the germline gene, possibly because of a read error. This chain joins TRBV6-5 and TRBJ2-7; TRBD2 matches at 10 bases. CDR1 and CDR2 from the germline V gene are MNHEY and SVGAGI. The CDR3 length is 14 residues. CDR3 sequence (DNA): TGTGCCAGCAGTCGTGGAGTAGCGGGAGGCGAGCACTACTTC. Its protein is CASSRGVAGGEHYF.

This clonotype was observed once. A much larger clone lies a single base off, so this may be a read error. CDR3 region: CASTPLTGTSGSRYKQYF. The CDR3 bases are TGTGCCAGCACGCCCTTAACCGGGACTAGCGGGAGTAGATACAAGCAGTACTTC. This sequence joins TRBV7-9 and TRBJ2-7; 14 bases are a match to TRBD2. The CDR3 sequence is 18 residues long. Germline CDR1 is SEHNR and CDR2 is FQNEAQ (reference sequence). Trimming at V came to 7 bases and at J to 8 bases, leaving 19 bases not matched to a gene.

Remarks on this clonotype: No conserved phenylalanine or tryptophan ends this CDR3, so it is likely a read error. The genes are TRBV6-2 or TRBV6-3 and TRBJ2-3; 12 nucleotides line up with TRBD2. This CDR3 is built from 18 residues. Trimming at V came to 6 bases and at J to 5 bases, leaving 15 bases not matched to a gene. Germline V gives CDR1 MNHEY, CDR2 SVGEGT. The CDR3: CASSFHRLAGAGVDTQYL. In DNA, the CDR3 is TGTGCCAGCAGCTTCCACCGACTAGCGGGAGCGGGGGTAGATACGCAGTATTTG.

Note on this clonotype: The junction shows a germline mismatch at one end, possibly a read error. For the CDR3, the DNA is TGCGCCAGCGGCCGACAAAGCGGGGAAGATACGCACTATTTT. It codes for CASGRQSGEDTHYF. The rearrangement joins TRBV4-1 to TRBJ2-3, with TRBD2 matching over 7 bases. This CDR3 is built from 14 residues. Germline lookup yields CDR1 MGHRA and CDR2 YSYEKL.

This clonotype appeared a few times. The chain employs TRBV6-5 and TRBJ2-3; no definite D call. Germline V gene lookup returns CDR1 MNHEY and CDR2 SVGAGI. The CDR3 runs to 16 residues. V was cut by 0 bases and J by 2 bases, with 12 bases left in between. The DNA for the CDR3 is TGTGCCAGCAGTTACTCTTTAGTGGGGTACACAGATACGCAGTATTTT. This translates into CASSYSLVGYTDTQYF.

A remark on this clonotype: A read error may be the cause here, since a much bigger clone is one base away. The DNA for the CDR3 is TGCGCCAGCAGCTTGGAACCCAGTTCACTCCAAGAGACCCAGTACTTC. It yields the protein CASSLEPSSLQETQYF. This chain joins TRBV5-1 and TRBJ2-5, with D hard to call. The CDR3 loop spans 16 amino acids. The V end was cut by 0 bases, the J end by 1 base, with 13 bases between. The germline V gene encodes CDR1 SGHRS and CDR2 YFSETQ.

Remarks on this clonotype: It may be a read error: a sequence one base away is much more abundant. The chain joins TRBV6-2 or TRBV6-3 to TRBJ1-4; D perhaps matches TRBD1 (5 bases). CDR1 MNHEY and CDR2 SVGEGT come from the germline V gene. Trimming pared 10 bases from V and 7 bases from J, leaving 19 bases between. The CDR3 extends over 14 amino acids. CDR3 in amino acids: CAIRSGTEAEKLFF. CDR3 DNA: TGTGCCATCAGATCCGGGACCGAGGCTGAAAAACTGTTTTTT.

Concerning this clonotype: A much larger clone lies a single base off, so this may be a read error. This rearrangement joins TRBV12-3 or TRBV12-4 to TRBJ2-5; D ambiguous. This CDR3 is 13 amino acids long. Between the trimmed V and J ends, which lost 3 bases and 3 bases, there was a span of 8 bases. CDR3 residues: CASSLMSEETQYF. CDR3 DNA: TGTGCCAGCAGTTTGATGTCAGAAGAGACCCAGTACTTC.

This clonotype was picked up a small number of times. Being one base from a much bigger clone, this may be a read error. CDR3 protein: CASSPSASSYSEQFF. CDR3 bases: TGTGCCAGCAGTCCTAGCGCGTCCTCCTACAGTGAGCAGTTCTTC. V usage is TRBV28 and J usage is TRBJ2-1, with D tentatively TRBD2 (6 bases). Germline V CDR1 and CDR2: MDHEN, SYDVKM. The CDR3 has 15 residues.

With regard to this clonotype: At one of its ends the junction is not consistent with the germline gene, which may arise from a read error. The gene calls are TRBV6-5 and TRBJ1-2; 7 nucleotides align to TRBD1. Germline CDR1 and CDR2: MNHEY and SVGAGI. This CDR3 is built from 14 residues. This chain's CDR3 is CAGSPPSGGYGYTF. The CDR3 nucleotides are TGTGCCGGCAGTCCTCCTTCAGGGGGCTATGGCTACACCTTC.

This clonotype was detected only a few times. This chain links TRBV12-3 or TRBV12-4 with TRBJ1-5, with D perhaps TRBD1 (6 bases). V was clipped by 8 bases and J by 6 bases, with 14 bases between them. This CDR3 has 13 amino acids. CDR3 in amino acids: CASQGSGAQPQHF. As DNA, the CDR3 is TGTGCCAGCCAGGGTTCGGGGGCTCAGCCCCAGCATTTT.

On this clonotype itself: Compared with germline, one end of the junction differs, possibly owing to a read error. The rearrangement links TRBV6-5 to TRBJ1-6; 9 nucleotides match TRBD1. Germline loops: CDR1 MNHEY, CDR2 SVGAGI. The CDR3 runs 16 residues. CDR3 region: CASSLQGALIGSLLHF. The CDR3 DNA reads TGTGCCAGCAGTTTACAGGGGGCGTTAATTGGGTCACTCCTCCACTTT.